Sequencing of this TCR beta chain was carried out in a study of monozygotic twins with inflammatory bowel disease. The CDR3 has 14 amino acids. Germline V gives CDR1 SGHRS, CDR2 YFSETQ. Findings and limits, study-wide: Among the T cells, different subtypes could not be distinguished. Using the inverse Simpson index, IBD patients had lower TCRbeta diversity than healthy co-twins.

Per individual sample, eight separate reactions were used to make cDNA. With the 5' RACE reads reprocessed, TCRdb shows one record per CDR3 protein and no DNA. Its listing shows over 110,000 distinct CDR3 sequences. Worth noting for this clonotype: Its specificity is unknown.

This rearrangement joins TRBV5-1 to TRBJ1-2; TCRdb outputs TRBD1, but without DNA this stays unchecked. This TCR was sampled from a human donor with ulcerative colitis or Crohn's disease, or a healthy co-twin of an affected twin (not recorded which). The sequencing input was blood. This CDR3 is CASSQTQGHYGYTF.